This T cell receptor (beta chain) was found in a study of blood T cell repertoires in COVID-19 (TCRdb year 2020). In terms of the full investigation: Samples covering the acute and convalescent phases of COVID-19 were provided by collaborators in the United States, Italy and Spain. Where available, HLA class I and class II types were taken from metadata supplied by the sample provider and were not determined by assay-based typing. Deeply sampled blood TCRbeta repertoires from subjects exposed to, actively infected with, or recovered from COVID-19 were included in the dataset. The repertoires were released in a freely available public database meant as a resource for research on the immune response to SARS-CoV-2. Nearly every sample came with metadata listing a de-identified subject ID, COVID-19 status, age in years and sex. The samples were drawn from two sources: the first 160 participants of the ongoing ImmuneRACE study, and 950 to 1,500 subjects contributed by 6 global collaborators. The material from the prospective study consisted of cDNA or gDNA derived from T cells, B-cell-depleted T cells, or PBMCs. General study outcomes and caveats: The amount of clinical and demographic metadata varied by source and participant and was provided uncurated.

CDR3 length: 16 amino acids, cysteine to phenylalanine. The entry retains the CDR3 DNA only, 48 bases that are in frame from base 1. The germline V gene sets CDR1 to SGHTA and CDR2 to FQGTGA. The junction shows trimming of 5 bases on V and 5 bases on J, and the gene matches do not reach 9 bases of it. Worth noting for this clone: Its specific antigen is unknown. Per-nucleotide qualities are absent, and no much larger clonotype sits a single base away. Other DNA sequences from this sample encode an identical CDR3 as well.

Whole blood was collected in K2EDTA tubes by collaborating institutions according to the institutions' own protocols. For TCRbeta analysis, collaborator samples were shipped as frozen whole blood, as isolated PBMCs, or as DNA extracted from either sample type. TCRbeta CDR3 regions were amplified from genomic DNA by means of the immunoSEQ Assay, a bias-controlled multiplex PCR. The published analysis was carried out like this. Nucleated cell counts per sample were estimated from amplification of reference gene primers within the assay. To quantify the absolute abundance of each unique TCRbeta CDR3 rearrangement, sequence reads were collapsed and filtered. For each sample, productive Simpson clonality was calculated by taking the square root of Simpson's diversity index across productive rearrangements. Sourced from immuneACCESS, this table was stored by TCRdb with only in-frame sequences that have V and J called. A share of the clones is absent; for the studies checked, an unresolved V gene accounts for under half, and the remainder has no known explanation. That table supplies the V and J calls and clone size; D and trimming were determined from the DNA. The sample includes 350,000 to 450,000 clones, with 85% observed a single time. Jointly, the top ten make up roughly 3.7% of the sample.

Sequenced material: peripheral blood. The V and J segments used are TRBV7-3 and TRBJ2-2; TRBD2 aligns with 9 central bases. The clonotype was recovered from a woman younger than 35 with acute or convalescent COVID-19. CDR3 protein: CASSLLAGGPTGELFF. In nucleotide form, the sequence is TGTGCCAGCAGCCTACTCGCGGGGGGGCCGACCGGGGAGCTGTTTTTT.